The following is a TCR beta chain sequence with its context. Its target is unknown. This record belongs to a study of tumor-infiltrating lymphocytes in primary liver carcinoma. It was from roughly 20-30 mg of unsorted bulk tissue that RNA and DNA were co-extracted. Notes on the study in general: A fraction of only about 7.5-25% of top clones appeared in all five tumor regions. Blood fell significantly below tumors in its top-250-clone fraction (p = 0.039).

This CDR3 comprises 16 residues. The V gene's germline CDR1 is LGHNA and CDR2 YNFKEQ. V was trimmed by 1 base and J by 4 bases, leaving 16 bases between them. Total RNA (approximately 450 ng) served as template for TCR beta cDNA synthesis primed by a constant-region primer. ARM-PCR, slightly modified, supplied the TCR beta libraries through three nested multiplex PCR rounds. TRBV1-TRBV30 forward primers and a C-beta reverse primer were used in the first two PCR rounds, which each ran for about 10 cycles. TCRdb itself ran the multiplex PCR reads through MiXCR, one entry per CDR3 protein. Of 50,000 or so distinct CDR3 sequences in the sample, about 78% are singletons; the top ten hold approximately 25%.

The chain joins TRBV4-2 to TRBJ1-2; perhaps TRBD1 as D (6 bases). The TCR originated in a man aged 40-50 years with primary liver carcinoma and hepatitis B virus infection. Sequencing input: liver tumor tissue from sampling region 5. Subset specified: tumor region T5, tumor centre. The CDR3: CASSQAGAGHSYGYTF. The CDR3 coding sequence is TGTGCCAGCAGCCAAGCAGGGGCGGGCCATAGCTATGGCTACACCTTC.